A single sample gave rise to the 20 T cell receptor beta chains below, sequenced in a study of control samples from healthy donors and cancer patients. Assay used: immunoSEQ multiplex PCR; TCRdb lists only in-frame clones, some missing. The sample holds about 95,000 clones; approximately 80% are singletons and the top ten take approximately 19%. Sequenced input: blood. These receptor sequences come from a man aged 25-45 years in good health.

V usage is TRBV15 and J usage is TRBJ1-6; TRBD1 might be the D (5 bases). The CDR3 consists of 15 residues. The germline gives CDR1 LNHNV, CDR2 YYDKDF (reference sequence). V dropped 3 bases and J dropped 13 bases, with 19 bases sitting between them. The CDR3 protein is CATSRDGAGQSPLHF. The CDR3 bases are TGTGCCACCAGCAGGGATGGGGCAGGGCAATCCCCCCTCCACTTT.

In its sample, this clone was seen once. The rearrangement links TRBV5-1 to TRBJ1-2; unclear D gene. The CDR3 is 16 residues long. Trimming pared 2 bases from V and 4 bases from J, leaving 18 bases between. Germline V gene sequence: CDR1 SGHRS, CDR2 YFSETQ. CDR3 sequence (DNA): TGCGCCAGCAGCTTCGGGGTTGGGAGGAAGAGCTATGGCTACACCTTC. It codes for CASSFGVGRKSYGYTF.

V is TRBV27 and J is TRBJ2-4; TRBD2 matches 8 bases. The CDR3 is 16 residues long. The J segment lost 2 bases and the V segment lost 7 bases, leaving 10 bases of the junction unmatched. CDR1 and CDR2 (germline): MNHEY, SMNVEV (reference sequence). The CDR3 DNA reads TGTGCCAGCAAGGAGGGCGGGGGGTTTACCAAAAACATTCAGTACTTC. Its protein is CASKEGGGFTKNIQYF.

The sample holds a few counts of this clone. The V and J genes are TRBV7-8 and TRBJ2-3, with D perhaps matching TRBD2 (5 bases). The germline CDR1 and CDR2 sequences are SGHVS and FQNEAQ. V lost 2 bases to trimming and J lost 0 bases, with 18 bases between them. The CDR3 is 18 amino acids. The CDR3 protein is CASSLNLVASRSTDTQYF. CDR3 nucleotide sequence: TGTGCCAGCAGCTTAAATTTGGTGGCTAGCCGAAGCACAGATACGCAGTATTTT.

The chain joins TRBV28 to TRBJ1-2; the match to TRBD1 covers 7 bases. The CDR3 length is 16 residues. With 2 bases clipped from V and 1 base from J, the junction kept 7 bases outside the gene matches. CDR1 and CDR2 from the germline V gene are MDHEN and SYDVKM. The CDR3 bases are TGTGCCAGCAGTTTAAACCGAGGGGGCAGTAACTATGGCTACACCTTC. This encodes CASSLNRGGSNYGYTF.

The chain is built from TRBV6-5 and TRBJ1-1, with 8 bases that match TRBD1. The length of the CDR3 is 14 residues. Germline V gene lookup returns CDR1 MNHEY and CDR2 SVGAGI. J lost 6 bases, V lost 6 bases, and 9 bases had no gene match. The CDR3 nucleotides read TGTGCCAGCAGGGCCCAGGGGGCGGCTCCTGAAGCTTTCTTT. As protein: CASRAQGAAPEAFF.

The J gene is TRBJ2-2, the V gene TRBV5-4; 8 bases map to TRBD2. This CDR3 is built from 14 residues. Germline loops: CDR1 SGHNT, CDR2 YYREEE (reference sequence). V trimming: 6 bases; J trimming: 0 bases; junction bases outside the gene matches: 1. This CDR3 reads CASNGGANTGELFF. In nucleotides, the CDR3 is TGTGCCAGCAACGGGGGGGCGAACACCGGGGAGCTGTTTTTT.

The chain couples TRBV5-4 to TRBJ1-1; D is uncertain. The CDR3 has 13 amino acids. V was shortened by 4 bases and J by 4 bases, with 11 bases between the two germline ends. Germline V gives CDR1 SGHNT, CDR2 YYREEE (reference sequence). CDR3 DNA sequence: TGTGCCAGCAGCGCCCGCTCGGGCACTGAAGCTTTCTTT. Translation: CASSARSGTEAFF. The full variable domain, its missing parts supplied by reference TRBV5-4 and TRBJ1-1, is ETGVTQSPTHLIKTRGQQVTLRCSSQSGHNTVSWYQQALGQGPQFIFQYYREEENGRGNFPPRFSGLQFPNYSSELNVNALELDDSALYLCASSARSGTEAFFGQGTRLTVV.

This clone has a handful of counts. The V call is TRBV5-4, the J call TRBJ1-2; D is ambiguous. Trimming left V 4 bases short and J 2 bases short, with 15 bases between. Germline CDR1 SGHNT, CDR2 YYREEE (reference sequence). This CDR3 is built from 15 residues. The CDR3 bases are TGTGCCAGCAGCGACCGGACCGACACGAACTATGGCTACACCTTC. Amino acids: CASSDRTDTNYGYTF.

The chain employs TRBV29-1 and TRBJ1-5; D remains ambiguous. Germline V gene data show CDR1 as SQVTM and CDR2 as ANQGSEA. V lost 4 bases to trimming and J lost 5 bases, with 12 bases between them. This CDR3 spans 13 amino acids. The CDR3 coding sequence is TGCAGCGTTGTTTCTGCGCAGGATCAGCCCCAGCATTTT. Residues: CSVVSAQDQPQHF.

This rearrangement joins TRBV2 to TRBJ1-1; D unresolved. Germline CDR1 reads SNHLY; CDR2 reads FYNNEI. Deletions cut 9 bases from V and 9 bases from J, with 11 bases between. The CDR3 loop spans 10 amino acids. CDR3 sequence (DNA): TGTGCCAGTCGGGAGGGAAAAGCTTTCTTT. This sequence encodes CASREGKAFF. Full variable domain (remainder filled in from reference TRBV2 and TRBJ1-1): EPEVTQTPSHQVTQMGQEVILRCVPISNHLYFYWYRQILGQKVEFLVSFYNNEISEKSEIFDDQFSVERPDGSNFTLKIRSTKLEDSAMYFCASREGKAFFGQGTRLTVV.

The J gene is TRBJ2-7, the V gene TRBV10-3, with D perhaps given as TRBD1 or TRBD2 (5 bases each). The CDR3 consists of 12 residues. Germline CDR1 and CDR2: ENHRY and SYGVKD. Trimming left V 8 bases short and J 5 bases short, with 13 bases between. CDR3 nucleotide sequence: TGTGCCATCGAGGGGTTTACCCACGAGCAGTACTTC. It translates to CAIEGFTHEQYF.

The chain's CDR3 is CASTLGYEQYF. DNA of the CDR3: TGTGCCAGCACCTTGGGATACGAGCAGTACTTC. The chain joins TRBV6-5 to TRBJ2-7; D is unresolved. Germline CDR1 and CDR2: MNHEY and SVGAGI. The V end was cut by 7 bases, the J end by 4 bases, with 8 bases between. The CDR3 runs 11 residues.

The CDR3 coding sequence is TGTGCCAGCAGCCCCTCGGGCGGGGCCTCCTACAATGAGCAGTTCTTC. This sequence encodes CASSPSGGASYNEQFF. The J gene is TRBJ2-1, the V gene TRBV13, with D possibly TRBD2 on 6 matching bases. Germline values: CDR1 PRHDT, CDR2 FYEKMQ (reference sequence). The germline V and J ends were trimmed by 5 bases and 0 bases, with 14 bases remaining between them. There are 16 residues in the CDR3.

This chain joins TRBV7-2 and TRBJ2-7, with a weak D call TRBD1 (6 bases). The V gene's germline CDR1 is SGHTA and CDR2 FQGNSA. This CDR3 is 16 amino acids long. V was pared by 5 bases and J by 2 bases, with 19 bases between. Here the CDR3 reads CASSPMDRLRAYEQYF. CDR3 nucleotides: TGTGCCAGCAGCCCCATGGACAGACTAAGGGCCTACGAGCAGTACTTC.

The rearrangement uses TRBV9 and TRBJ1-6; D might be TRBD1 (5 bases). This CDR3 is built from 15 residues. Germline V lookup: CDR1 SGDLS, CDR2 YYNGEE. The V end was cut by 0 bases, the J end by 7 bases, with 11 bases between. The CDR3 DNA reads as TGTGCCAGCAGCGTAGATTGGGGGGGGAATTCACCCCTCCACTTT. It translates to CASSVDWGGNSPLHF.

V usage is TRBV21-1 and J usage is TRBJ1-1; the D call in the table, TRBD1, was not verified against the DNA. TRBV21-1 is designated a pseudogene. This CDR3 comprises 14 residues. The CDR3: CASSKEIRGPEAFF. The CDR3 DNA reads as TGTGCCAGCAGCAAGGAAATCAGGGGCCCTGAAGCTTTCTTT.

This clone has a single count. The V call is TRBV5-1, the J call TRBJ1-3; possibly TRBD1 for D (5 bases). Germline V gene data show CDR1 as SGHRS and CDR2 as YFSETQ. The CDR3 has 17 residues. V gave up 0 bases and J gave up 0 bases, with 13 bases separating them. The CDR3 DNA follows: TGCGCCAGCAGCTTGGTGAATGTGGGGGACTCTGGAAACACCATATATTTT. Translated, it gives CASSLVNVGDSGNTIYF. The full variable domain, its missing parts supplied by reference TRBV5-1 and TRBJ1-3, is KAGVTQTPRYLIKTRGQQVTLSCSPISGHRSVSWYQQTPGQGLQFLFEYFSETQRNKGNFPGRFSGRQFSNSRSEMNVSTLELGDSALYLCASSLVNVGDSGNTIYFGEGSWLTVV.

The chain employs TRBV6-1 and TRBJ2-5; no clear D. Looked up from germline, CDR1 is MNHNS and CDR2 is SASEGT. CDR3 length equals 17 residues. V lost 2 bases to trimming and J lost 2 bases, with 18 bases between them. Written as DNA, the CDR3 is TGTGCCAGCAGTGAAATTCCCATTAGAGGTAGTCAAGAGACCCAGTACTTC. Translated: CASSEIPIRGSQETQYF.

This sequence joins TRBV10-3 and TRBJ2-2; D uncertain. The V end lost 3 bases, the J end lost 5 bases, and 13 bases lay between the germline ends. Germline V lookup: CDR1 ENHRY, CDR2 SYGVKD. The CDR3 sequence is 15 residues long. CDR3 region: CAISDGLSQTGELFF. The CDR3 region has the DNA TGTGCCATCAGTGACGGCCTAAGCCAAACCGGGGAGCTGTTTTTT.